These 25 T cell receptor beta chains originate from one sample sequenced in a study of blood T cell repertoires in COVID-19. Sequencing used immunoSEQ multiplex PCR; TCRdb keeps in-frame clones, though not all of them. This table holds over 400,000 clones, roughly 90% found once. Sequencing input: peripheral blood. All receptors come from a woman aged 25-40 years with active or convalescent COVID-19.

This clone was seen only once. CDR3 sequence: CASSESVEQYF. CDR3 in DNA: TGTGCCAGCAGCGAGTCGGTCGAGCAGTACTTC. The gene calls are TRBV3-1 (or the pseudogene TRBV3-2) and TRBJ2-7, with unresolved D. Germline values: CDR1 LGHDT, CDR2 YNNKEL (reference sequence). V was pared by 5 bases and J by 6 bases, with 8 bases between. The CDR3 consists of 11 residues.

CDR3 protein: CASSQVPYQPQHF. CDR3 sequence (DNA): TGCGCCAGCAGCCAAGTCCCTTATCAGCCCCAGCATTTT. V gene TRBV4-1 combines with J gene TRBJ1-5; D unclear. Trimming removed 1 base at V and 5 bases at J, with 6 bases between. The CDR3 sequence is 13 residues long. CDR1 and CDR2 from the germline V gene are MGHRA and YSYEKL.

CDR3 in amino acids: CASSLAGQGAGGELFF. The CDR3 bases are TGTGCCAGCAGCTTAGCCGGACAGGGGGCGGGCGGGGAGCTGTTTTTT. The chain has TRBV7-8 and TRBJ2-2; 11 nucleotides line up with TRBD1. The V and J ends lost 0 bases and 7 bases, in that order; junction bases with no gene match: 4. The germline V gene encodes CDR1 SGHVS and CDR2 FQNEAQ. The CDR3 totals 16 residues.

The chain couples TRBV19 to TRBJ1-6; D uncertain. The length of the CDR3 is 13 residues. The germline CDR1 and CDR2 sequences are LNHDA and SQIVND (reference sequence). Trimming removed 8 bases at V and 7 bases at J, with 12 bases between. The CDR3 nucleotides read TGTGCCAGTTCAACCCCGGGGAATTCACCCCTCCACTTT. Amino acid sequence: CASSTPGNSPLHF.

In this sample, this clone turned up a few times. The chain links TRBV9 to TRBJ2-2; 9 bases agree with TRBD2. CDR1 is SGDLS and CDR2 is YYNGEE in the germline V gene. This CDR3 contains 16 residues. V shed 0 bases and J 0 bases; nucleotides not matched to a gene: 0. Written as DNA, the CDR3 is TGTGCCAGCAGCGTAGGGACTAGCGCGAACACCGGGGAGCTGTTTTTT. It codes for CASSVGTSANTGELFF. Based on the CDR3 plus reference TRBV9 and TRBJ2-2, the full variable domain is DSGVTQTPKHLITATGQRVTLRCSPRSGDLSVYWYQQSLDQGLQFLIQYYNGEERAKGNILERFSAQQFPDLHSELNLSSLELGDSALYFCASSVGTSANTGELFFGEGSRLTVL.

The chain joins TRBV4-1 to TRBJ1-1, with TRBD1 identical over 7 bases. The V and J ends lost 4 bases and 3 bases, in that order; junction bases with no gene match: 17. CDR1 and CDR2 (germline): MGHRA, YSYEKL. The CDR3 is 18 amino acids. The CDR3 sequence: CASSLLIVPRQGDTEAFF. The CDR3 DNA reads as TGCGCCAGCAGCCTCCTGATAGTCCCTCGTCAGGGGGACACTGAAGCTTTCTTT.

The CDR3 bases are TGTGCCAGTAGAATGTTCCGGACAGCAGGAAATACGCAGTATTTT. Its protein is CASRMFRTAGNTQYF. The chain joins TRBV19 to TRBJ2-3, with D maybe TRBD1 (6 bases). Trimming cost V 6 bases and J 7 bases, with 20 bases left between them. Germline V gene lookup returns CDR1 LNHDA and CDR2 SQIVND (reference sequence). The CDR3 loop spans 15 amino acids. Drawing the rest from reference TRBV19 and TRBJ2-3, the complete variable domain is DGGITQSPKYLFRKEGQNVTLSCEQNLNHDAMYWYRQDPGQGLRLIYYSQIVNDFQKGDIAEGYSVSREKKESFPLTVTSAQKNPTAFYLCASRMFRTAGNTQYFGPGTRLTVL.

The chain has TRBV28 and TRBJ1-2; 7 bases map to TRBD1. CDR3 length: 12 residues. V was clipped by 7 bases and J by 4 bases; unmatched bases: 3. Germline-derived CDR1 and CDR2 are MDHEN and SYDVKM. The CDR3 DNA follows: TGTGCCAGCACCAGGACAGGCTATGGCTACACCTTC. Translated: CASTRTGYGYTF.

This chain connects TRBV5-6 to TRBJ1-2; 9 bases match TRBD1. This CDR3 has 14 residues. Trimming at V came to 4 bases and at J to 4 bases, leaving 5 bases not matched to a gene. Germline V CDR1 and CDR2: SGHDT, YYEEEE. CDR3 amino acids: CASSPSTGGYGYTF. CDR3 sequence (DNA): TGTGCCAGCAGCCCATCGACAGGGGGCTATGGCTACACCTTC.

J is TRBJ2-2 and V is TRBV19; 7 bases are a match to TRBD2. Germline CDR1 LNHDA, CDR2 SQIVND (reference sequence). The CDR3 is made up of 16 amino acids. V lost 2 bases and J lost 1; bases outside the gene matches: 4. The chain's CDR3 is CASSITGLENTGELFF. Written as DNA, the CDR3 is TGTGCCAGTAGTATAACCGGACTAGAGAACACCGGGGAGCTGTTTTTT.

The count of this clone is one. The sample has other DNA sequences that encode this CDR3 too. V gene TRBV18 combines with J gene TRBJ2-1; 11 nucleotides align to TRBD2. CDR1 is KGHSH and CDR2 is LQKENI in the germline V gene. This CDR3 has 16 amino acids. V lost 3 bases, J lost 2 bases, and 3 bases stayed unmatched. The CDR3 region has the DNA TGTGCCAGCTCACCGGGGACTAGCGGAACCTACAATGAGCAGTTCTTC. This encodes CASSPGTSGTYNEQFF.

This clone was seen only a few times. The chain links TRBV30 to TRBJ1-1; 7 nucleotides agree with TRBD1. CDR1 and CDR2 from the germline V gene are GTSNPN and SVGIG (reference sequence). The CDR3 totals 13 residues. J gave up 1 base and V 7 bases, and 6 bases lay outside the gene matches. The CDR3 DNA reads as TGTGCCTTAACAGGGGCCGCGAACACTGAAGCTTTCTTT. Its translation: CALTGAANTEAFF.

The CDR3 sequence: CASSLSGDYPRYEQYF. CDR3 nucleotides: TGTGCCAGCAGTTTATCCGGGGACTACCCGCGGTACGAGCAGTACTTC. The chain is built from TRBV27 and TRBJ2-7, with 7 bases aligning to TRBD2. Trimming took 0 bases from V and 4 from J; bases not matched to a gene: 9. The CDR3 is 16 residues long. CDR1 is MNHEY and CDR2 is SMNVEV in the germline V gene (reference sequence).

This chain uses TRBV21-1 with TRBJ1-1; TRBD1, the table's D call, was not compared with the DNA. TRBV21-1 is a pseudogene segment. The CDR3 has 15 residues. CDR3 amino acids: CASSKVKGPWTEAFF. DNA of the CDR3: TGTGCCAGCAGCAAAGTAAAGGGGCCATGGACTGAAGCTTTCTTT.

The chain links TRBV7-8 to TRBJ2-7; 8 nucleotides match TRBD1. The ends lost 5 bases at V and 4 bases at J; junction bases unmatched: 16. The CDR3 is 17 residues long. CDR1 is SGHVS, CDR2 FQNEAQ, per germline. Here the CDR3 DNA reads TGTGCCAGCAGCCACGGGACAGGCAAAGGCGATCGGTACGAGCAGTACTTC. Translating gives CASSHGTGKGDRYEQYF.

The rearrangement joins TRBV9 to TRBJ1-2; 8 nucleotides agree with TRBD1. Per the germline V gene, CDR1 is SGDLS and CDR2 is YYNGEE. J gave up 7 bases and V 0 bases, and 11 bases lay outside the gene matches. CDR3 length: 16 residues. For the CDR3, the DNA is TGTGCCAGCAGCGTAGTCGGGGACATGGACAGGGCTGGCTACACCTTC. It specifies CASSVVGDMDRAGYTF.

V usage is TRBV4-2 and J usage is TRBJ2-3, with TRBD2 matching over 14 bases. CDR1 is LGHNA, CDR2 YNFKEQ, per germline. Trimming at V came to 4 bases and at J to 2 bases, leaving 8 bases not matched to a gene. CDR3 size: 18 residues. For the CDR3, the DNA is TGTGCCAGCAGCCCCCTCCGGGGACTAGCGGGGGCCACAGATACGCAGTATTTT. Its protein is CASSPLRGLAGATDTQYF.

The chain carries TRBV11-1 and TRBJ2-3; perhaps TRBD2 as D (6 bases). CDR1 and CDR2 (germline): SGHAT, FQDESV (reference sequence). CDR3 length: 14 residues. Trimming left V 7 bases short and J 1 base short, with 12 bases between. The CDR3 region is CASTNRRGTDTQYF. The CDR3 DNA sequence: TGTGCCAGCACCAATAGGAGGGGCACAGATACGCAGTATTTT. Complete variable domain (other parts from reference TRBV11-1 and TRBJ2-3): EAEVAQSPRYKITEKSQAVAFWCDPISGHATLYWYRQILGQGPELLVQFQDESVVDDSQLPKDRFSAERLKGVDSTLKIQPAELGDSAMYLCASTNRRGTDTQYFGPGTRLTVL.

The chain is built from TRBV2 and TRBJ1-5; D uncertain. V was shortened by 4 bases and J by 1 base, with 5 bases between the two germline ends. From germline, CDR1 is SNHLY and CDR2 FYNNEI. This CDR3 region has 13 residues. The CDR3 sequence: CASSVQSNQPQHF. The CDR3 region has the DNA TGTGCCAGCAGTGTACAGAGCAATCAGCCCCAGCATTTT. The entire variable domain, with the rest obtained from reference TRBV2 and TRBJ1-5, is as follows: EPEVTQTPSHQVTQMGQEVILRCVPISNHLYFYWYRQILGQKVEFLVSFYNNEISEKSEIFDDQFSVERPDGSNFTLKIRSTKLEDSAMYFCASSVQSNQPQHFGDGTRLSIL.

This clone was detected once. This chain connects TRBV4-1 to TRBJ1-2; D is uncertain. CDR3 length: 15 amino acids. Germline V lookup: CDR1 MGHRA, CDR2 YSYEKL. V was clipped by 0 bases and J by 4 bases, with 12 bases between them. The CDR3 protein is CASSQEPGTTYGYTF. As DNA, the CDR3 is TGCGCCAGCAGCCAAGAGCCGGGAACAACCTATGGCTACACCTTC.

The CDR3, as DNA: TGTGCCTGGAGTGGAAAAGAAGGGGGCCGGCAAGAGACCCAGTACTTC. It codes for CAWSGKEGGRQETQYF. The chain employs TRBV30 and TRBJ2-5, with 7 positions matching TRBD1. Germline trimming cut 1 base from V and 2 bases from J; bases unmatched to any gene: 10. Germline-derived CDR1 and CDR2 are GTSNPN and SVGIG (reference sequence). The CDR3 spans 16 residues.

The V call is TRBV3-1 (or the pseudogene TRBV3-2), the J call TRBJ1-1, with a weak D call TRBD1 (6 bases). V lost 0 bases, J lost 6 bases, and 20 bases lay in between. CDR3 size: 17 residues. Germline V gene data show CDR1 as LGHDT and CDR2 as YNNKEL (reference sequence). The CDR3 here is CASSQEGRGARSPEAFF. In DNA form, the CDR3 reads TGTGCCAGCAGCCAAGAAGGGCGGGGGGCGCGGAGTCCTGAAGCTTTCTTT.

The chain carries TRBV7-8 and TRBJ1-2, with TRBD1 matching 8 bases. There are 15 residues in the CDR3. Germline trimming cut 3 bases from V and 7 bases from J; bases unmatched to any gene: 10. Germline V gene sequence: CDR1 SGHVS, CDR2 FQNEAQ. The CDR3 region is CASSFLSQGAGGYTF. CDR3 nucleotide sequence: TGTGCCAGCAGCTTCCTCTCTCAGGGGGCTGGTGGCTACACCTTC.

The genes are TRBV4-1 and TRBJ2-7, with 9 bases lining up with TRBD1. Germline lookup yields CDR1 MGHRA and CDR2 YSYEKL. The CDR3 totals 15 residues. V shed 3 bases and J 2 bases; nucleotides not matched to a gene: 5. The CDR3: CASSQGQGTAYEQYF. CDR3 sequence (DNA): TGCGCCAGCAGCCAGGGACAGGGAACTGCCTACGAGCAGTACTTC.

The chain has TRBV2 and TRBJ2-3, with D possibly being TRBD1 (5 bases). Germline V gives CDR1 SNHLY, CDR2 FYNNEI. Trimming took off 8 bases at V and 2 bases at J, with 11 bases between the two ends. The CDR3 loop spans 13 amino acids. The CDR3 here is CASLKGNTDTQYF. The CDR3 bases are TGTGCCAGCTTGAAGGGGAACACAGATACGCAGTATTTT.